The rows below give T cell receptor beta chains drawn from one sample of a study of T cells in Graves' hyperthyroidism and ophthalmopathy. TCRdb reprocessed the multiplex PCR reads with MiXCR, giving one entry per CDR3 protein. The profile shows about 420,000 distinct CDR3 sequences, roughly 13% of them singletons. Sequenced material: blood. The receptor set was obtained from a woman in her late teens or twenties with Graves' hyperthyroidism. Each CDR3 is given with its conserved first and last residue. Fields, in order: clone size, J gene, V gene, D gene, CDR3 DNA, CDR3 protein. A D gene is named only where the DNA matches it firmly. Not every row has a clone size; where given, it reads once, few, many or a size class.

size: many
J: TRBJ1-2
V: TRBV28
D: -
DNA: TGTGCCAGCAGTTTGAGTCAGCTCTATGGCTACACCTTC
CDR3: CASSLSQLYGYTF

size: -
J: TRBJ2-2
V: TRBV6-4
D: TRBD1
DNA: TGTGCCAGCAGCCCCCGCAACTCCGGACAGGGGGTCACCGGGGAGCTGTTTTTT
CDR3: CASSPRNSGQGVTGELFF

size: -
J: TRBJ1-2
V: TRBV9
D: -
DNA: TGTGCCAGCAGCACGCAGGGAGAGAGTTATGGCTACACCTTC
CDR3: CASSTQGESYGYTF

size: many
J: TRBJ1-1
V: TRBV12-3/TRBV12-4
D: -
DNA: TGTGCCAGCAGTTTTAATAAGGGTACTGAAGCTTTCTTT
CDR3: CASSFNKGTEAFF

size: many
J: TRBJ1-6
V: TRBV2
D: TRBD1
DNA: TGTGCCAGCAGTGACAAAGGGGGGACAGGGGGGAAAAATTCACCCCTCCACTTT
CDR3: CASSDKGGTGGKNSPLHF

size: many
J: TRBJ2-5
V: TRBV28
D: -
DNA: TGTGCCAGCAGGGGTCTGTGGCAAGAGACCCAGTACTTC
CDR3: CASRGLWQETQYF

size: many
J: TRBJ2-2
V: TRBV7-3
D: TRBD2
DNA: TGTGCCAGCAGCAAAACGCGGGGGACGGGGGAGCTGTTTTTT
CDR3: CASSKTRGTGELFF

size: -
J: TRBJ2-5
V: TRBV14
D: -
DNA: TGTGCCAGCAGCCCCCTTGAGTTTGCGGAAGAGACCCAGTACTTC
CDR3: CASSPLEFAEETQYF

size: -
J: TRBJ2-1
V: TRBV20-1
D: TRBD2
DNA: TGCAGTGCTAGAGATCCTAGCGGGAGGTACAATGAGCAGTTCTTC
CDR3: CSARDPSGRYNEQFF

size: many
J: TRBJ2-3
V: TRBV5-6
D: -
DNA: TGTGCCAGCAGCTTGTCAGCGACCCGCACAGATACGCAGTATTTT
CDR3: CASSLSATRTDTQYF

size: many
J: TRBJ2-7
V: TRBV5-5
D: -
DNA: TGTGCCAGCAGCTCTGGACGGAAGCAGTACTTC
CDR3: CASSSGRKQYF

size: -
J: TRBJ1-2
V: TRBV20-1
D: -
DNA: TGCAGTGCTAGTCACAGAGGATATGGCTACACCTTC
CDR3: CSASHRGYGYTF

size: many
J: TRBJ1-1
V: TRBV27
D: -
DNA: TGTGCCAGCACTCGGGGGGCGAAGGACACTGAAGCTTTCTTT
CDR3: CASTRGAKDTEAFF

size: many
J: TRBJ2-1
V: TRBV2
D: TRBD1
DNA: TGTGCCAGCAGCAAAGACAGGGGGGGGTCCTACAATGAGCAGTTCTTC
CDR3: CASSKDRGGSYNEQFF

size: many
J: TRBJ1-1
V: TRBV18
D: TRBD1
DNA: TGTGCCAGCTCAGTTCTACCGGGACAGGGGGCTTTCTTT
CDR3: CASSVLPGQGAFF

size: few
J: TRBJ1-4
V: TRBV3-1
D: TRBD1
DNA: TGTGCCAGCAGTCCGGGACAGGCTTTCCGAAAACTGTTTTTT
CDR3: CASSPGQAFRKLFF

size: few
J: TRBJ1-4
V: TRBV28
D: TRBD1
DNA: TGTGCCAGCAGTTTACCGGGACAGGTTAATGAAAAACTGTTTTTT
CDR3: CASSLPGQVNEKLFF

size: many
J: TRBJ2-5
V: TRBV30
D: TRBD2
DNA: TGTGCCTGGAGTGTACTGACTAGCGGGACTCAAGAGACCCAGTACTTC
CDR3: CAWSVLTSGTQETQYF

size: many
J: TRBJ1-4
V: TRBV28
D: -
DNA: TGTGCCACGAAACCCCCCTCGGGCCGTGAAAAACTGTTTTTT
CDR3: CATKPPSGREKLFF

size: many
J: TRBJ1-2
V: TRBV3-1
D: TRBD1
DNA: TGTGCCAGCAGCCCCCGACAGGGCAGTCATGGCTACACCTTC
CDR3: CASSPRQGSHGYTF

size: -
J: TRBJ1-4
V: TRBV3-1
D: -
DNA: TGTGCCAGCAGCCTACACGGCAGGGAATCGGGCAAACTGTTTTTT
CDR3: CASSLHGRESGKLFF

size: many
J: TRBJ2-7
V: TRBV6-1
D: -
DNA: TGTGCCTCCGGGACCCCCCGCTACGAGCAGTACTTC
CDR3: CASGTPRYEQYF

size: -
J: TRBJ1-1
V: TRBV4-1
D: -
DNA: TGCGCCAGCAGCCAAGACCACGCTGAAGCTTTCTTT
CDR3: CASSQDHAEAFF

size: many
J: TRBJ2-7
V: TRBV9
D: TRBD2
DNA: TGTGCCAGCAGCGTAGAAATTGGACTAGCTTACGAGCAGTACTTC
CDR3: CASSVEIGLAYEQYF

size: few
J: TRBJ1-5
V: TRBV5-1
D: -
DNA: TGCGCCAGCAGCTTGGATTACAGGGAAGGTCAGCCCCAGCATTTT
CDR3: CASSLDYREGQPQHF

size: many
J: TRBJ2-2
V: TRBV12-3/TRBV12-4
D: -
DNA: TGTGCCAGCAGTCTACAGGGATTGTCGAACACCGGGGAGCTGTTTTTT
CDR3: CASSLQGLSNTGELFF

size: many
J: TRBJ2-2
V: TRBV19
D: -
DNA: TGTGCCAGTAGTAGGCAGGGGCCCCCCGCGAACACCGGGGAGCTGTTTTTT
CDR3: CASSRQGPPANTGELFF

size: many
J: TRBJ2-7
V: TRBV28
D: -
DNA: TGTGCCAGCAGTTTCAACCGGGACAACTCCTACGAGCAGTACTTC
CDR3: CASSFNRDNSYEQYF

size: many
J: TRBJ1-5
V: TRBV30
D: -
DNA: TGTGCCTGGAGTGGAGGAGGGGGAGTGGCTCAGCCCCAGCATTTT
CDR3: CAWSGGGGVAQPQHF

size: -
J: TRBJ2-5
V: TRBV27
D: -
DNA: TGTGCCAGCAGTTTTGGGGGGACGCGAGAGACCCAGTACTTC
CDR3: CASSFGGTRETQYF

size: many
J: TRBJ2-1
V: TRBV6-5
D: -
DNA: TGTGCCAGCAGTTACTCAGGGGGAGGACCTTCCGAGCAGTTCTTC
CDR3: CASSYSGGGPSEQFF

size: -
J: TRBJ2-1
V: TRBV2
D: -
DNA: TGTGCCAGCAGTGAAGCCCGACTAGTTGAGCAGTTCTTC
CDR3: CASSEARLVEQFF

size: many
J: TRBJ2-5
V: TRBV5-4
D: TRBD2
DNA: TGTGCCACGACTAGCGAGGAGACCCAGTACTTC
CDR3: CATTSEETQYF

size: few
J: TRBJ2-7
V: TRBV6-1
D: TRBD1
DNA: TGTGCCACCCACAGGGGCGCCGGGTACGAGCAGTACTTC
CDR3: CATHRGAGYEQYF

size: -
J: TRBJ1-4
V: TRBV3-1
D: -
DNA: TGTGCCAGCAGCCAAGCAGGGGATGCAACTAATGAAAAACTGTTTTTT
CDR3: CASSQAGDATNEKLFF

size: many
J: TRBJ2-1
V: TRBV20-1
D: TRBD1
DNA: TGCAGTGCTAGGACAGGGGGCGCGCTAAGGAATGAGCAGTTCTTC
CDR3: CSARTGGALRNEQFF

size: many
J: TRBJ2-7
V: TRBV7-9
D: -
DNA: TGTGCCAGCAGCTCCTTTACGAAACGGGACTCCTACGAGCAGTACTTC
CDR3: CASSSFTKRDSYEQYF

size: -
J: TRBJ1-1
V: TRBV29-1
D: TRBD1
DNA: TGCAGCGTTGGTGGACAGGGAACGGTCCTTACTGAAGCTTTCTTT
CDR3: CSVGGQGTVLTEAFF

size: many
J: TRBJ2-1
V: TRBV24-1
D: TRBD1
DNA: TGTGCCACCAGTGATCGGACAGGGGGAGTTTTGAATGAGCAGTTCTTC
CDR3: CATSDRTGGVLNEQFF

size: -
J: TRBJ2-7
V: TRBV6-1
D: TRBD1
DNA: TGTGCCAGCAGTGAATTAGGACAGGGGAAAGGAGAGCAGTACTTC
CDR3: CASSELGQGKGEQYF

size: many
J: TRBJ2-1
V: TRBV9
D: -
DNA: TGTGCCAGCAGCGTAGGGGATAGCGGATCCTACAATGAGCAGTTCTTC
CDR3: CASSVGDSGSYNEQFF

size: many
J: TRBJ1-2
V: TRBV11-2
D: TRBD1
DNA: TGTGCCAGCAGCCAGAGACAGGGAGGTGGCTACACCTTC
CDR3: CASSQRQGGGYTF

size: many
J: TRBJ2-7
V: TRBV28
D: -
DNA: TGTGCCAGCAGTTTAACGGGAGAGGGGTACGAGCAGTACTTC
CDR3: CASSLTGEGYEQYF

size: many
J: TRBJ1-1
V: TRBV7-8
D: -
DNA: TGTGCCAGCAGCTTAGGGGTGGGGGCGCAAGATGAAGCTTTCTTT
CDR3: CASSLGVGAQDEAFF

size: many
J: TRBJ1-5
V: TRBV10-3
D: TRBD1
DNA: TGTGCCATCAGAGCCGGACAGGCCGATCAGCCCCAGCATTTT
CDR3: CAIRAGQADQPQHF

size: many
J: TRBJ1-5
V: TRBV28
D: -
DNA: TGTGCCAGCAGTCCCATGGGGGGGGGAGGCAATCAGCCCCAGCATTTT
CDR3: CASSPMGGGGNQPQHF

size: -
J: TRBJ1-2
V: TRBV6-2/TRBV6-3
D: -
DNA: TGTGCCAGCAGACGGGGGTATGGCTACACCTTC
CDR3: CASRRGYGYTF

size: few
J: TRBJ1-1
V: TRBV9
D: -
DNA: TGTGCCAGCAGCACCTCCGGGACAATGAACACTGAAGCTTTCTTT
CDR3: CASSTSGTMNTEAFF

size: -
J: TRBJ2-3
V: TRBV10-1
D: -
DNA: TGCGCCAGCAGTGGTACCCCGACTACCCCCACAGATACGCAGTATTTT
CDR3: CASSGTPTTPTDTQYF

size: -
J: TRBJ1-3
V: TRBV5-1
D: -
DNA: TGCACCAGCAGCGAGGGAAACACCATATATTTT
CDR3: CTSSEGNTIYF

size: -
J: TRBJ2-3
V: TRBV20-1
D: TRBD2
DNA: TGCAGTGCTAGCGGGGGGACTGAGCCTAGCACAGATACGCAGTATTTT
CDR3: CSASGGTEPSTDTQYF

size: -
J: TRBJ2-1
V: TRBV6-4
D: -
DNA: TGTGCCAGCACCTCAACCGGGCGGGAGCAGTTCTTC
CDR3: CASTSTGREQFF

size: few
J: TRBJ2-3
V: TRBV5-1
D: -
DNA: TGCGCCAGCAGCTTGACAAACACAGATACGCAGTATTTT
CDR3: CASSLTNTDTQYF

size: many
J: TRBJ1-2
V: TRBV5-1
D: TRBD1
DNA: TGCGCCAGCAGCCCGTCGACAGGGCCTAACTATGGCTACACCTTC
CDR3: CASSPSTGPNYGYTF

size: many
J: TRBJ1-1
V: TRBV5-1
D: -
DNA: TGCGCCAGCAGCTTGGCCGGCAGCCCGAACACTGAAGCTTTCTTT
CDR3: CASSLAGSPNTEAFF